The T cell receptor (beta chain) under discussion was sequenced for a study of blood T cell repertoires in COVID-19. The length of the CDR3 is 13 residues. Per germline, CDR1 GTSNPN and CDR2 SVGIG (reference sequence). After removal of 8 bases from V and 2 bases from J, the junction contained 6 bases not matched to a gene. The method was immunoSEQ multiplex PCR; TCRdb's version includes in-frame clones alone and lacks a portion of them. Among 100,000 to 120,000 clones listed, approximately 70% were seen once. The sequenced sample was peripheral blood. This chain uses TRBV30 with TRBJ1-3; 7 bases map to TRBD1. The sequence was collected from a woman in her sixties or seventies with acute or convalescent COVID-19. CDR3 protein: CAGRQGAGNTIYF. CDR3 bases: TGTGCCGGCCGACAGGGTGCTGGAAACACCATATATTTT.